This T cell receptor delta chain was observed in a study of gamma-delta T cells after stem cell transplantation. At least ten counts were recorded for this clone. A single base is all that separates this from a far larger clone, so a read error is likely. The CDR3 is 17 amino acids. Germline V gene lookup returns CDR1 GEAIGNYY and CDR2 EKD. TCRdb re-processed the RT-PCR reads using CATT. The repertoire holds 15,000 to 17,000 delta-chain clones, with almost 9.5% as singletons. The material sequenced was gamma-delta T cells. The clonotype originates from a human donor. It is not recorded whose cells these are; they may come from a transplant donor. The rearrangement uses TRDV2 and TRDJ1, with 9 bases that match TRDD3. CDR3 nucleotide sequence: TGTGCCTGTAACACTTTGGGCGGACTGGGGGACCAGTATAAACTCATCTTT. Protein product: CACNTLGGLGDQYKLIF.